These 9 T cell receptor beta chains came from one sample sequenced in a study of cytomegalovirus exposure and HLA in healthy donors. It was with 60 Vbeta and 13 Jbeta primers that the PCR ran. Assay used: immunoSEQ multiplex PCR; TCRdb lists only in-frame clones, some missing. The sample contains approximately 130,000 clones, 70% to 85% of which appear only once. Source material: PBMCs. These receptors came from a boy younger than 18 in good health and CMV-seronegative.

The V gene is TRBV11-3, the J gene TRBJ2-2, with 7 bases fitting TRBD2. The CDR3 runs to 15 residues. From germline, CDR1 is SGHNT and CDR2 YENEEA. V lost 4 bases and J lost 8; bases outside the gene matches: 10. The CDR3 nucleotides are TGTGCCAGCAGCTCCTACGGCGGGGAGGGAGGGGAGCTGTTTTTT. This translates into CASSSYGGEGGELFF.

The chain carries TRBV5-4 and TRBJ2-3; D uncertain. Germline V CDR1 and CDR2: SGHNT, YYREEE (reference sequence). This CDR3 has 13 residues. Trimming took 1 base from V and 1 from J, leaving 4 bases between them. CDR3 sequence reads: CASSLRGTDTQYF. The CDR3 DNA reads as TGTGCCAGCAGCTTGCGGGGCACAGATACGCAGTATTTT.

The V gene is TRBV10-1, the J gene TRBJ2-5, with TRBD2 as a possible D gene (6 bases). The CDR3 length is 13 residues. The V end was cut by 7 bases, the J end by 5 bases, with 14 bases between. From germline, CDR1 is WNHNN and CDR2 SYGVQD (reference sequence). The CDR3, as DNA: TGCGCCAGCATACCAGGGAGGCGGGAGACCCAGTACTTC. As protein: CASIPGRRETQYF.

This clone was counted once. The chain is built from TRBV2 and TRBJ1-5; D is unclear. The germline V and J ends were trimmed by 7 bases and 8 bases, with 18 bases remaining between them. The CDR3 extends over 14 amino acids. CDR1 is SNHLY and CDR2 is FYNNEI in the germline V gene. CDR3 bases: TGTGCCAGCAACAGTCAGAGGGCGCGTAAGCCCCAGCATTTT. Protein product: CASNSQRARKPQHF.

This clone was observed a single time. The genes are TRBV7-3 and TRBJ2-3; 14 nucleotides align to TRBD2. This CDR3 has 19 amino acids. The ends lost 5 bases at V and 2 bases at J; junction bases unmatched: 12. Germline CDR1 SGHTA, CDR2 FQGTGA. CDR3 nucleotide sequence: TGTGCCAGCAGCCAAAAAGGGACTAGCGGGAGTCTTAACACAGATACGCAGTATTTT. This codes for CASSQKGTSGSLNTDTQYF.

The chain couples TRBV10-2 to TRBJ2-7; a weak D match, TRBD2 (6 bases). Between the trimmed V and J ends, which lost 4 bases and 5 bases, there was a span of 21 bases. CDR1 and CDR2 (germline): WSHSY, SAAADI. CDR3 length: 16 amino acids. The CDR3 loop is CASSGGDPFQSHEQYF. CDR3 in DNA: TGCGCCAGCAGTGGGGGGGATCCTTTCCAAAGCCACGAGCAGTACTTC.

Comments on this clone: At one end, the junction sequence differs from germline, possibly due to a read error. The rearrangement uses TRBV6-4 and TRBJ2-2; 8 bases align to TRBD2. The CDR3 has 13 residues. The germline gives CDR1 MRHNA, CDR2 SNTAGT. The CDR3 coding sequence is TGTGCCAGCAGTGAGCGGGAGGCCGGGGAGCTGTTGTTT. It encodes CASSEREAGELLF.

V and J are TRBV5-6 and TRBJ1-2; 8 positions agree with TRBD1. Germline CDR1 SGHDT, CDR2 YYEEEE. The CDR3 spans 15 residues. V shed 0 bases and J 6 bases; nucleotides not matched to a gene: 7. The CDR3 protein is CASSLARGRDDGYTF. CDR3 in DNA: TGTGCCAGCAGCTTGGCCAGGGGGCGCGATGATGGCTACACCTTC.

The sample holds one count of this clone. The V gene is TRBV6-5, the J gene TRBJ2-5, with D maybe TRBD1 (6 bases). The V gene's germline CDR1 is MNHEY and CDR2 SVGAGI. With 8 bases removed from V and 4 bases from J, the gap between germline ends came to 11 bases. CDR3 length equals 12 residues. The CDR3 is CASGRGGETQYF. Written as DNA, the CDR3 is TGTGCCAGCGGGAGAGGGGGAGAGACCCAGTACTTC.